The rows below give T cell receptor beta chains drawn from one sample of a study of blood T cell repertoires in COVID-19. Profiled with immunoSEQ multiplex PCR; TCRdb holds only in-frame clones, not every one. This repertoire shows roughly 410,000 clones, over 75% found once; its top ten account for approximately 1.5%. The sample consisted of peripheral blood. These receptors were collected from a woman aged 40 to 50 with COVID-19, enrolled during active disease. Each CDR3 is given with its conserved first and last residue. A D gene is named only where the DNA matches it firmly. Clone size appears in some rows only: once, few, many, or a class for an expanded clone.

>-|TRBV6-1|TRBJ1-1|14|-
CASSEVGQNTEAFF
TGTGCCAGCAGTGAAGTAGGACAGAACACTGAAGCTTTCTTT
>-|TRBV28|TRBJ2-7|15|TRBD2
CASLSSGILSDEQYF
TGTGCCAGTTTGAGTAGCGGGATCCTCTCGGACGAGCAGTACTTC
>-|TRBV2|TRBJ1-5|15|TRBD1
CASSAQQGDGQPQHF
TGTGCCAGCAGTGCGCAACAGGGGGACGGTCAGCCCCAGCATTTT
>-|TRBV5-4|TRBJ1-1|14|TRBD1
CASSLGDRDTEAFF
TGTGCCAGCAGCTTGGGGGACAGGGACACTGAAGCTTTCTTT
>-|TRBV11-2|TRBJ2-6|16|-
CASRQPGRSGANVLTF
TGTGCCAGCAGACAACCGGGAAGGTCCGGGGCCAACGTCCTGACTTTC
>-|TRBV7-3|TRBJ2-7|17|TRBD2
CASSLGFRGAGDYEQYF
TGTGCCAGCAGCTTAGGTTTCCGGGGAGCGGGGGACTACGAGCAGTACTTC
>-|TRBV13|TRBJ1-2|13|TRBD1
CASRHTGGGGYTF
TGTGCCAGCAGACATACAGGGGGCGGCGGCTACACCTTC
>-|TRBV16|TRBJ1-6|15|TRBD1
CASSQSTGAGSPLHF
TGTGCCAGCAGCCAATCCACAGGGGCAGGTTCACCCCTCCACTTT
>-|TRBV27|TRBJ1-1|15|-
CASSLFGGGDTEAFF
TGTGCCAGCAGTTTATTCGGGGGTGGGGACACTGAAGCTTTCTTT
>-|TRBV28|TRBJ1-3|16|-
CASTMVPTGYGNTIYF
TGTGCCAGCACCATGGTCCCCACAGGGTACGGAAACACCATATATTTT
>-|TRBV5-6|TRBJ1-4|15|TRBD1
CASSQGTGGDEKLFF
TGTGCCAGCAGCCAAGGAACAGGGGGCGATGAAAAACTGTTTTTT
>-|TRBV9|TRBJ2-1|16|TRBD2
CASSVGLAGSYNEQFF
TGTGCCAGCAGCGTAGGACTAGCAGGCTCCTACAATGAGCAGTTCTTC
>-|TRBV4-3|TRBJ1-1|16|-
CASSQDMTSAGTEAFF
TGCGCCAGCAGCCAAGATATGACCTCGGCGGGGACTGAAGCTTTCTTT
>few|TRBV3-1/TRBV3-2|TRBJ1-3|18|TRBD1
CASSQVGTALFTGNTIYF
TGTGCCAGCAGCCAAGTAGGGACAGCGCTTTTTACCGGAAACACCATATATTTT
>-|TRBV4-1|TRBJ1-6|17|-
CASSPPGPGMGNSPLHF
TGCGCCAGCAGCCCCCCCGGGCCGGGAATGGGGAATTCACCCCTCCACTTT
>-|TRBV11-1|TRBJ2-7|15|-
CASSLDFEVNYEQYF
TGTGCCAGCAGCTTAGATTTCGAGGTCAACTACGAGCAGTACTTC
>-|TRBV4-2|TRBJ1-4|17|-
CASSQEVQGFGNEKLFF
TGTGCCAGCAGCCAGGAAGTACAGGGTTTCGGTAATGAAAAACTGTTTTTT
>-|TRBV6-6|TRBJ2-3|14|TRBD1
CASSYRDRRDTQYF
TGTGCCAGCAGTTACCGGGACAGGCGAGATACGCAGTATTTT
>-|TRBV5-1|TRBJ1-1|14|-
CASSRGQPNTEAFF
TGCGCCAGCAGCCGAGGACAGCCGAACACTGAAGCTTTCTTT
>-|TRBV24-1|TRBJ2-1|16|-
CATSPSRGGGYNEQFF
TGTGCCACCAGTCCCTCTAGGGGAGGAGGGTACAATGAGCAGTTCTTC
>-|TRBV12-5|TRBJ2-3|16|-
CASGPSTGSSTDTQYF
TGTGCTAGTGGTCCGTCTACAGGGAGTAGCACAGATACGCAGTATTTT
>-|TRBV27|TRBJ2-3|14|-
CASIPGSATDTQYF
TGTGCCAGCATACCGGGTAGCGCCACAGATACGCAGTATTTT
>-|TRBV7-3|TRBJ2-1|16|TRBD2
CASSLRGLAGEHEQFF
TGTGCCAGCAGCTTACGGGGACTAGCGGGAGAGCATGAGCAGTTCTTC
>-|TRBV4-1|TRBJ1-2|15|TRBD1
CASSQTGGANYGYTF
TGCGCCAGCAGCCAAACAGGGGGCGCTAACTATGGCTACACCTTC